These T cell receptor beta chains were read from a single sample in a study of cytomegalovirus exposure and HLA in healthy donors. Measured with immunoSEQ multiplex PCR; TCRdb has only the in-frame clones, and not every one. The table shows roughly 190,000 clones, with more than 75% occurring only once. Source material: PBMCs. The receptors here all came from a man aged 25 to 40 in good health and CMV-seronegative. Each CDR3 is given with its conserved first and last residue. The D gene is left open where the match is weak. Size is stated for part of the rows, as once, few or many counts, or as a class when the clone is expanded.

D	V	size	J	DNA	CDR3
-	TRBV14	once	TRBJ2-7	TGTGCCAGCAGCCAAGATGAAGATGCCTACGAGCAGTACTTC	CASSQDEDAYEQYF
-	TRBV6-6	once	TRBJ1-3	TGTGCCAGCGGACTCACTGGAAACACCATATATTTT	CASGLTGNTIYF
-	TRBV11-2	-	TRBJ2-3	TGTGCCAGCAGCCCAAGCACAGATACGCAGTATTTT	CASSPSTDTQYF
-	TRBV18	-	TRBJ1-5	TGTGCCAGCTCACTACAGGGTACAAACCAGCCCCAGCATTTT	CASSLQGTNQPQHF
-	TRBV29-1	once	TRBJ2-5	TGCAGCGTTGAAGCAGGGGTCGGGGAGACCCAGTACTTC	CSVEAGVGETQYF
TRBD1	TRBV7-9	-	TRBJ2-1	TGTGCCAGCAGCGCCGGGACAGATAATGAGCAGTTCTTC	CASSAGTDNEQFF
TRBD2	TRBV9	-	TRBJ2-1	TGTGCCAGCACCCCAGCCCCTAGCGGGAGGCAGTTCTTC	CASTPAPSGRQFF
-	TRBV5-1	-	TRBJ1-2	TGCGCCAGCAGCTGGACAGCTAACTATGGCTACACCTTC	CASSWTANYGYTF
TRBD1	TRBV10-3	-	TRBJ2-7	TGTGCCATCAGTGGGACGACAGGGGCCAACGAGCAGTACTTC	CAISGTTGANEQYF
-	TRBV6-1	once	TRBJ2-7	TGTGCCAGCAGTGAAGCGGCGGGACAGCATTACGAGCAGTACTTC	CASSEAAGQHYEQYF
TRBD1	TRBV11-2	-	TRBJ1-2	TGTGCCAGCAGCTTCGGGACAGGGGGGTATGGCTACACCTTC	CASSFGTGGYGYTF
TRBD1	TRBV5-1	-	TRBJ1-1	TGCGCCAGCAGCTTTGCAGGGGGGATGACTGAAGCTTTCTTT	CASSFAGGMTEAFF
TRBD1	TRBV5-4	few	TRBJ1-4	TGTGCCAGCAGCTCTAGGACAGGGGATAATGAAAAACTGTTTTTT	CASSSRTGDNEKLFF
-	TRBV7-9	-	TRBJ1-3	TGTGCCAGCAGCACAAGCGGCGGGGTTCCTGGAAACACCATATATTTT	CASSTSGGVPGNTIYF
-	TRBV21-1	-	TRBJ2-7	TGTGCCAGCACCCCCCCAAGGACGGGGAACTACGAGCAGTACTTC	CASTPPRTGNYEQYF
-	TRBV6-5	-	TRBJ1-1	TGTGCCAGCACCGAACCGGGAGGGGGTCACACTGAAGCTTTCTTT	CASTEPGGGHTEAFF
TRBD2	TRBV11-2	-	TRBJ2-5	TGTGCCAGCAGCCGGCTTTATGGGACTAGCGGGGGGACCCAGTACTTC	CASSRLYGTSGGTQYF
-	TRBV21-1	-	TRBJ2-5	TGTGCCAGCAGCAAAGCGTCCTGGGACAGGGCAGAGACCCAGTACTTC	CASSKASWDRAETQYF
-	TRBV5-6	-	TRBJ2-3	TGTGCCAGCAGCTTGTATAGTGCAGATACGCAGTATTTT	CASSLYSADTQYF
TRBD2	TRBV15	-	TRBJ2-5	TGTGCCACCAGCAGAGGTAGCGGGAGGGCGACGGAGACCCAGTACTTC	CATSRGSGRATETQYF
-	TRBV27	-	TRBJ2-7	TGTGCCAGCAGACAACTAGGGTCTGGCGAGCAGTACTTC	CASRQLGSGEQYF
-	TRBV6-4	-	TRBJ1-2	TGTGCCAGCAGTGACTCAAGCTTCCAAAGCTATGGCTACACCTTC	CASSDSSFQSYGYTF
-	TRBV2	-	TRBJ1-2	TGTGCCAGCAGGAACAGCATAAACTATGGCTACACCTTC	CASRNSINYGYTF
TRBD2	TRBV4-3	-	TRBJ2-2	TGCGCCAGCAGCCTGGGGACTACGAACACCGGGGAGCTGTTTTTT	CASSLGTTNTGELFF
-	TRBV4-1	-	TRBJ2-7	TGCGCCAGCAGCCAAGGTCCGGTAACCTACGAGCAGTACTTC	CASSQGPVTYEQYF
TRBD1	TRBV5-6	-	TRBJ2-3	TGTGCCAGCAGCTGGGACAGGGTGGATACGCAGTATTTT	CASSWDRVDTQYF
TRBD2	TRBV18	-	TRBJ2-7	TGTGCCAGCTCCCCGGGACTAGCGGGATCAACGGTTGTGCAGCAGTACTTC	CASSPGLAGSTVVQQYF
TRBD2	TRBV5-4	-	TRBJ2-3	TGTGCCAGCAGCTTGGCAACGGCGGGGGGAGGTACGCAGTATTTT	CASSLATAGGGTQYF
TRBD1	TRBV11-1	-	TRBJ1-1	TGTGCCAGCAGCCGCAACAGGGGAGAAGCTTTCTTT	CASSRNRGEAFF
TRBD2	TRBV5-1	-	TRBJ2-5	TGCGCCAGCGAGTCCGGGACTAGCGGGGGGGCACTCGAGACCCAGTACTTC	CASESGTSGGALETQYF
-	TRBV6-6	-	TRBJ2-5	TGTGCCAGCAGTTATCGGGGAGGTCAAGAGACCCAGTACTTC	CASSYRGGQETQYF
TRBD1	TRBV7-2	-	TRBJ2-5	TGTGCCAGCAGTGCCGGGACAGTTGGGACCCAGTACTTC	CASSAGTVGTQYF
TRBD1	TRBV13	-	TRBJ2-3	TGTGCCAGCAGCGGCGGGACAGGGGCCACAGAACAACAAAGCACAGATACGCAGTATTTT	CASSGGTGATEQQSTDTQYF
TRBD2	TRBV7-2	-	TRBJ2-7	TGTGCCAGCAGCCAAAGCGGGGGGGCTGGTGAGCAGTACTTC	CASSQSGGAGEQYF
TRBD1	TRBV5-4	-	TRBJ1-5	TGTGCCAGCAGCTTGGGGGGACAGGGGGGTGAACAGCCCCAGCATTTT	CASSLGGQGGEQPQHF
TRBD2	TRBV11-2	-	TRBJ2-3	TGTGCCAGCACGAAGCGGGGAGGCACAGATACGCAGTATTTT	CASTKRGGTDTQYF
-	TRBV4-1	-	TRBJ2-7	TGCGCCAGCAGCCAAGCTGCGGGATATAGGGGCTACACCTACGAGCAGTACTTC	CASSQAAGYRGYTYEQYF
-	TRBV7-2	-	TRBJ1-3	TGTGCCAGCAGCACACAGGCGATCTCTGGAAACACCATATATTTT	CASSTQAISGNTIYF
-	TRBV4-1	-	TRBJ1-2	TGCGCCAGCAGCCAAGCGGACCCACGGGGCTATGGCTACACCTTC	CASSQADPRGYGYTF
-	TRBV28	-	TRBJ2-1	TGTGCCAGCAGTCCATCACGTCGGGTTCCCCCCCACAATGAGCAGTTCTTC	CASSPSRRVPPHNEQFF
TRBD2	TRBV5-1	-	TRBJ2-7	TGCGCCAGCAGCTGGGGGGGGGAGGGCGAGCAGTACTTC	CASSWGGEGEQYF
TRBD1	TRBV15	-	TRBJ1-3	TGTGCCACCAGCAGAGACCGGGGACAGGGAATTAGAAACACCATATATTTT	CATSRDRGQGIRNTIYF
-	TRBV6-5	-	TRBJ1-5	TGTGCCAGCAGTCACGGGGGATGGGATCAGCCCCAGCATTTT	CASSHGGWDQPQHF
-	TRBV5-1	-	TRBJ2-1	TGCGCCAGCAGCTTAGGAGGGCCACTCTTTGGAGAGCAGTTCTTC	CASSLGGPLFGEQFF
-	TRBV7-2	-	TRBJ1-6	TGTGCCAGCAGCTTAGTACAGGGCTATAATTCACCCCTCCACTTT	CASSLVQGYNSPLHF